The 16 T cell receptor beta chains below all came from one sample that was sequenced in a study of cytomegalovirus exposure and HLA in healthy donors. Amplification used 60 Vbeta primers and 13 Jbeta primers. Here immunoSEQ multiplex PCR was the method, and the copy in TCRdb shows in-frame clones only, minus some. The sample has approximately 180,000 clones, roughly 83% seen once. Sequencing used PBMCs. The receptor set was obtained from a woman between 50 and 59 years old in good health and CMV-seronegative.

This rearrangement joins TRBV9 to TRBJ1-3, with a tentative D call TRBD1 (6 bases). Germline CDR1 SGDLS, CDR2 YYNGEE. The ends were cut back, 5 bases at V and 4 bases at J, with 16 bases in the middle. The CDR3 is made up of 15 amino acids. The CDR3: CASRPGVGRGNTIYF. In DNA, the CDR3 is TGTGCCAGCAGACCAGGGGTAGGTCGAGGAAACACCATATATTTT. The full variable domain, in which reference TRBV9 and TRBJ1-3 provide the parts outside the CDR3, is DSGVTQTPKHLITATGQRVTLRCSPRSGDLSVYWYQQSLDQGLQFLIQYYNGEERAKGNILERFSAQQFPDLHSELNLSSLELGDSALYFCASRPGVGRGNTIYFGEGSWLTVV.

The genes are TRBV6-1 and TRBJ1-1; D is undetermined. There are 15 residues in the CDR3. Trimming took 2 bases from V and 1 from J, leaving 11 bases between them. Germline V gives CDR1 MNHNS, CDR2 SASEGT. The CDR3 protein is CASSEWRGPNTEAFF. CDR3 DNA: TGTGCCAGCAGTGAATGGAGAGGGCCGAACACTGAAGCTTTCTTT.

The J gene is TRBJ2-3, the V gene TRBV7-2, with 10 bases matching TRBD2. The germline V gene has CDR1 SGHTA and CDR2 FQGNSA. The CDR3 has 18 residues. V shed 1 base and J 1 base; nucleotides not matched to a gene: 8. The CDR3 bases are TGTGCCAGCAGCTTAGTTTCACTAGCGGGGTACGGCACAGATACGCAGTATTTT. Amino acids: CASSLVSLAGYGTDTQYF.

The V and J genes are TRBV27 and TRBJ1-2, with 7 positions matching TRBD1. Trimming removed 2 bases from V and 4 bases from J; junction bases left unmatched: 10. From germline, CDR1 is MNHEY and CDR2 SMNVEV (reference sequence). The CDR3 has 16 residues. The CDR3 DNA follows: TGTGCCAGCAGTTTAAGGGGGAGACAGGGAACCTATGGCTACACCTTC. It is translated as CASSLRGRQGTYGYTF.

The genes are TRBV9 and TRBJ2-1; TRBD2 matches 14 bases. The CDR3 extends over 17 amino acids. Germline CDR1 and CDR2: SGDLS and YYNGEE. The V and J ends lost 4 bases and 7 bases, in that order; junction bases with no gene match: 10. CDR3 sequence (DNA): TGTGCCAGCAGCCCTTACCCGGGACTAGCGGGAGTTAATGAGCAGTTCTTC. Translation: CASSPYPGLAGVNEQFF.

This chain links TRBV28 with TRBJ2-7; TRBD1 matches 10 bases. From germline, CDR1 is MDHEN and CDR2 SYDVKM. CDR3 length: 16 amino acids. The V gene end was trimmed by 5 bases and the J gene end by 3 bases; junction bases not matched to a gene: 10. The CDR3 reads CASSTVRDRGNYEQYF. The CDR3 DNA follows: TGTGCCAGCAGTACCGTCCGGGACAGGGGTAACTACGAGCAGTACTTC.

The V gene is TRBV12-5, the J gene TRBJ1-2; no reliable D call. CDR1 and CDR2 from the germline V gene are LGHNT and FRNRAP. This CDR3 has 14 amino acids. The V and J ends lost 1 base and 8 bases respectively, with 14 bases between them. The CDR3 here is CASGLGPLWRGYTF. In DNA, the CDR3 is TGTGCTAGTGGTTTGGGGCCCTTATGGAGGGGCTACACCTTC.

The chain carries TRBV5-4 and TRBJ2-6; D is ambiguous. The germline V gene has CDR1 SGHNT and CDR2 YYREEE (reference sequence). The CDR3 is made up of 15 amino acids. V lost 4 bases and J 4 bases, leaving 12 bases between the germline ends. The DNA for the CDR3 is TGTGCCAGCAGCACCTACAGAGCCGGGGCCAACGTCCTGACTTTC. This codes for CASSTYRAGANVLTF.

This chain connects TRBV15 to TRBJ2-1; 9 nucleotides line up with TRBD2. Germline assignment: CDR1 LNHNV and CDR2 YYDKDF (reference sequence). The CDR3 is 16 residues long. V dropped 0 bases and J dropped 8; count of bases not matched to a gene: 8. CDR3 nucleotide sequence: TGTGCCACCAGCAGAGACACCCAGCGGGGGGTATATGAGCAGTTCTTC. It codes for CATSRDTQRGVYEQFF.

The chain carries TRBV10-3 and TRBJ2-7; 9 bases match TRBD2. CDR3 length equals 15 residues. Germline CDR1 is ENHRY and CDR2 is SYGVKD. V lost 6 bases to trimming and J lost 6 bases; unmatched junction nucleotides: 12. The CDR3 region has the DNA TGTGCCATCAGCGAAGCGGGAGGTCCCCCCCTCGAGCAGTACTTC. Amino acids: CAISEAGGPPLEQYF.

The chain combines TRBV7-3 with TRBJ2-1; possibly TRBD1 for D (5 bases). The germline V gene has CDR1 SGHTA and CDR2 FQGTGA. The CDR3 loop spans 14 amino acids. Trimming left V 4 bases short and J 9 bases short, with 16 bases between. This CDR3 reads CASSSDGAIGEQFF. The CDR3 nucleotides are TGTGCCAGCAGCTCTGATGGGGCAATTGGTGAGCAGTTCTTC.

The CDR3 reads CATQGELYYGYTF. CDR3 in DNA: TGTGCCACCCAGGGGGAATTATACTATGGCTACACCTTC. The chain recombines TRBV28 with TRBJ1-2, with TRBD1 matching over 7 bases. V lost 10 bases, J lost 3 bases, and 8 bases stayed unmatched. This CDR3 comprises 13 residues. CDR1 MDHEN and CDR2 SYDVKM come from the germline V gene.

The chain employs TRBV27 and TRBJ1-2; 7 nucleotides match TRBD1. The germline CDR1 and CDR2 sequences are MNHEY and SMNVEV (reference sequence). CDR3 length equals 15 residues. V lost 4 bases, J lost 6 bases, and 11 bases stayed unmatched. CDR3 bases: TGTGCCAGCAGTTCCCTCCTGACAGGGACCGATGGCTACACCTTC. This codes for CASSSLLTGTDGYTF.

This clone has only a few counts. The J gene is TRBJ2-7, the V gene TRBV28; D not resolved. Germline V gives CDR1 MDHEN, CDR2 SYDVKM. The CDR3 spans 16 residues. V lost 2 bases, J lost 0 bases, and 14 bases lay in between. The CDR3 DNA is TGTGCCAGCAGTTTAGGTCCGGGTCCCGCCTCCTACGAGCAGTACTTC. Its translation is CASSLGPGPASYEQYF.

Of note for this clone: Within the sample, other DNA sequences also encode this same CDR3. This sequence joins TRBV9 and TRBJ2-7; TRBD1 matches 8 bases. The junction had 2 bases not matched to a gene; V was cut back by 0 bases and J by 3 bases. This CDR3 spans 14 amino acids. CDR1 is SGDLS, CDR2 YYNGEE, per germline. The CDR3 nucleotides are TGTGCCAGCAGCGTAGCAACAGGGGGCTACGAGCAGTACTTC. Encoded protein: CASSVATGGYEQYF.

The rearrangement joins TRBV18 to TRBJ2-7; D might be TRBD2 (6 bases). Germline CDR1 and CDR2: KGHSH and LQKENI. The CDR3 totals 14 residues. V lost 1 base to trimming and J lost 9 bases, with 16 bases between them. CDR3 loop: CASSPRNRDLGQYF. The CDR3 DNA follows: TGTGCCAGCTCACCACGTAACCGGGACTTGGGGCAGTACTTC.